Detailed here is one TCR beta chain. Its cognate antigen is unknown. UMI-tagged TRB cDNA libraries were built via 5' RACE. TCRdb reprocessed the 5' RACE reads and keeps a single row for each CDR3 protein, giving no DNA. The table lists under 50,000 distinct CDR3 sequences, with 2.5% in the top ten. The sample belongs to a study of CXCR3-negative and CXCR3-positive naive CD8 T cells. Turning to the study itself: The libraries yielded about 135 million TRB reads, about 1.5 +/- 0.3 million each.

The study, taken as a whole, reports: CXCR3-positive naive cells had TRB CDR3s that were more hydrophobic than CXCR3-negative naive cells had. Fresh PBMCs served for most assays, and CXCR3 expression fell partially after cryopreservation.

Per germline, CDR1 LNHDA and CDR2 SQIVND (reference sequence). The CDR3 has 13 residues. This clonotype was obtained from a human donor in good health. Some clones in this sample may be carry-over from other donors' samples. Sequenced sample: naive CXCR3- CD8+ T cells from blood. Subset indicated: CD45RO-CCR7+CD27+CD95- naive CD8+ T cells lacking CXCR3 (TNR3-). This sequence joins TRBV19 and TRBJ1-1. The CDR3 sequence: CASKFGPRFEAFF.